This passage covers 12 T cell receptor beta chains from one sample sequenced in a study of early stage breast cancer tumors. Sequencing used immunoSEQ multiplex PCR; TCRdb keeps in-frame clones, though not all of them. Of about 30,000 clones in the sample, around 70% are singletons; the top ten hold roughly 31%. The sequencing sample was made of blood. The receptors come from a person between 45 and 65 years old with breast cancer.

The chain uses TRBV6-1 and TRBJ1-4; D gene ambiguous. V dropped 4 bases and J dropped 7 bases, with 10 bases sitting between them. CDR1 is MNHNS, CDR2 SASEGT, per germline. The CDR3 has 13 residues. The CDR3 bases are TGTGCCAGCAGTGGCGAAAGTGTTGAAAAACTGTTTTTT. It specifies CASSGESVEKLFF.

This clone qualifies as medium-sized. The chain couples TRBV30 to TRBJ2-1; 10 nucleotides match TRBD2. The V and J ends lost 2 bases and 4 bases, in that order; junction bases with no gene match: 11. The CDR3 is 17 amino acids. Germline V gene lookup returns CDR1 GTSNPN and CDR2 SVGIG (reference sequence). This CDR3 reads CAWSPWELAGRYNEQFF. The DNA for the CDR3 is TGTGCCTGGAGTCCGTGGGAACTAGCGGGACGATACAATGAGCAGTTCTTC.

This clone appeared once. This chain's CDR3 is CASSLQGMVGELFF. The CDR3 DNA sequence: TGCGCCAGCAGCTTACAGGGGATGGTCGGGGAGCTGTTTTTT. J is TRBJ2-2 and V is TRBV5-1, with 7 bases fitting TRBD1. J gave up 7 bases and V 2 bases, and 5 bases lay outside the gene matches. Germline loops: CDR1 SGHRS, CDR2 YFSETQ. The CDR3 runs 14 residues.

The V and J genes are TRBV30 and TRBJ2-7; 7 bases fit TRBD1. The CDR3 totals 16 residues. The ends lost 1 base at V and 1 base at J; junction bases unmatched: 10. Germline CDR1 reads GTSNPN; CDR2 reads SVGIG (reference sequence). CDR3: CAWSDRTGPRSYEQYF. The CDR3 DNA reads TGTGCCTGGAGTGATCGGACAGGCCCGAGGTCCTACGAGCAGTACTTC. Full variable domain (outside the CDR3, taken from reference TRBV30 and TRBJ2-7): SQTIHQWPATLVQPVGSPLSLECTVEGTSNPNLYWYRQAAGRGLQLLFYSVGIGQISSEVPQNLSASRPQDRQFILSSKKLLLSDSGFYLCAWSDRTGPRSYEQYFGPGTRLTVT.

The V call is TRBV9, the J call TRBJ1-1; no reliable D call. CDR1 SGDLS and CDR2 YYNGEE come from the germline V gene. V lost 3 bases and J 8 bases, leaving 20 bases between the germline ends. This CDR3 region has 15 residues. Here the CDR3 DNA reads TGTGCCAGCAGCGCGGGCCGCGGGAGGCCCCCCGAAGCTTTCTTT. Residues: CASSAGRGRPPEAFF.

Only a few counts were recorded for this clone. The CDR3 loop reads CASRNREDYGYTF. DNA of the CDR3: TGTGCCAGCAGGAACAGGGAGGACTATGGCTACACCTTC. The V and J genes are TRBV5-4 and TRBJ1-2, with D possibly TRBD1 on 6 matching bases. The CDR3 is 13 residues long. Looked up from germline, CDR1 is SGHNT and CDR2 is YYREEE (reference sequence). Trimming removed 5 bases at V and 3 bases at J, with 11 bases between. Filled out from reference TRBV5-4 and TRBJ1-2, the complete variable domain reads ETGVTQSPTHLIKTRGQQVTLRCSSQSGHNTVSWYQQALGQGPQFIFQYYREEENGRGNFPPRFSGLQFPNYSSELNVNALELDDSALYLCASRNREDYGYTFGSGTRLTVV.

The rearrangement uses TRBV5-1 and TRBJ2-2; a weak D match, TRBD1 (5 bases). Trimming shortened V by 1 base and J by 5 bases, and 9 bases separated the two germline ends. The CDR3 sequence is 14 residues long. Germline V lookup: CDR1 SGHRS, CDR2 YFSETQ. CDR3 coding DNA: TGCGCCAGCAGCTTGTCCCCAGGGACCGGGGAGCTGTTTTTT. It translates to CASSLSPGTGELFF.

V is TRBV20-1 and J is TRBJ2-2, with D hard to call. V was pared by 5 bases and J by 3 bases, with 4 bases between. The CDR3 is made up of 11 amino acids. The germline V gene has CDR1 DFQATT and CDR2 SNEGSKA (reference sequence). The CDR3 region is CSAGDTGELFF. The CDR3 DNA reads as TGCAGTGCTGGGGACACCGGGGAGCTGTTTTTT.

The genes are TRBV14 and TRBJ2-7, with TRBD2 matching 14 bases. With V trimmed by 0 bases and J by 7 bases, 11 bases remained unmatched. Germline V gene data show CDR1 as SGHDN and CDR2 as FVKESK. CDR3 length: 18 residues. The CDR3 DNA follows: TGTGCCAGCAGCCAAGATACGGGACTAGCGGGAGCCCCCTGGGAGCAGTACTTC. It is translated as CASSQDTGLAGAPWEQYF.

This chain's CDR3 is CASSLDSNEQFF. DNA of the CDR3: TGTGCCAGCAGCTTGGACAGCAATGAGCAGTTCTTC. The chain links TRBV5-4 to TRBJ2-1; no definite D call. The length of the CDR3 is 12 residues. Trimming removed 0 bases from V and 6 bases from J, with 4 bases in between. Per the germline V gene, CDR1 is SGHNT and CDR2 is YYREEE (reference sequence).

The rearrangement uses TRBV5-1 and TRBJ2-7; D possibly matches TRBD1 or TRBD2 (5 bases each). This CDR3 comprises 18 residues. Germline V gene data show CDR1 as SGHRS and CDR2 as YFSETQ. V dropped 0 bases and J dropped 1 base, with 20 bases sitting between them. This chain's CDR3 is CASSLVLGQGVSSYEQYF. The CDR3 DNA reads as TGCGCCAGCAGCTTGGTGTTAGGGCAGGGAGTTTCGTCCTACGAGCAGTACTTC.

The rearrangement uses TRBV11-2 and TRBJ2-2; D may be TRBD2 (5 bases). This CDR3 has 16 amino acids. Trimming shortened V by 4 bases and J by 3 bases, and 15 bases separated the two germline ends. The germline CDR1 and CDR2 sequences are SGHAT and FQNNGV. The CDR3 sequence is CASSYAGGLYTGELFF. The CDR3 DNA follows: TGTGCCAGCAGCTACGCCGGAGGCCTTTACACCGGGGAGCTGTTTTTT. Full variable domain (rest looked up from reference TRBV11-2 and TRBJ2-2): EAGVAQSPRYKIIEKRQSVAFWCNPISGHATLYWYQQILGQGPKLLIQFQNNGVVDDSQLPKDRFSAERLKGVDSTLKIQPAKLEDSAVYLCASSYAGGLYTGELFFGEGSRLTVL.